The 2 T cell receptor beta chains given below trace back to one sample, sequenced in a study of T cell responses to AZD1222 COVID-19 vaccine. Assay used: immunoSEQ multiplex PCR; TCRdb lists only in-frame clones, some missing. The table shows approximately 150,000 clones, with about 92% occurring only once. The source material was peripheral blood, sampled on day 0 of AZD1222 vaccination. The receptors originated from an adult in good health.

J is TRBJ2-3 and V is TRBV4-1, with 7 bases fitting TRBD2. The CDR3 is 17 amino acids. Trimming cost V 3 bases and J 2 bases; bases outside gene matches: 11. Germline V lookup: CDR1 MGHRA, CDR2 YSYEKL. CDR3 in DNA: TGCGCCAGCAGCCACCTTCCGGGCGGGAGCGCCACAGATACGCAGTATTTT. Its protein product is CASSHLPGGSATDTQYF.

This chain connects TRBV19 to TRBJ1-1, with a possible D match to TRBD1 (6 bases). Germline V lookup: CDR1 LNHDA, CDR2 SQIVND (reference sequence). CDR3 length: 14 residues. The V and J ends lost 1 base and 5 bases respectively, with 11 bases between them. The CDR3 region has the DNA TGTGCCAGTAGTATAGTGGGAGGGGGAACTGAAGCTTTCTTT. Its protein is CASSIVGGGTEAFF. The full variable domain, its missing parts supplied by reference TRBV19 and TRBJ1-1, is DGGITQSPKYLFRKEGQNVTLSCEQNLNHDAMYWYRQDPGQGLRLIYYSQIVNDFQKGDIAEGYSVSREKKESFPLTVTSAQKNPTAFYLCASSIVGGGTEAFFGQGTRLTVV.